The clone carrying this TCR beta chain occurred many times. The antigen remains unidentified. Germline CDR1 ENHRY, CDR2 SYGVKD. Trimming took off 2 bases at V and 2 bases at J, with 18 bases between the two ends. The CDR3 totals 17 residues. The data originate from a study of identical twins. Study observations and caveats: Recombination models fit unrelated individuals' TCR alpha sharing but underestimated twins'. The study found excess low generation probability among twin-shared out-of-frame alpha sequences.

Donors uniformly comprised healthy Caucasians. TCRdb re-analysed the 5' RACE reads in MiXCR, keeping a single row per CDR3 protein. Here the sample spans about 100,000 distinct CDR3 sequences, just under 6% being singletons. The chain recombines TRBV10-3 with TRBJ2-5; D may be TRBD1 (5 bases). The sample was memory T cells sorted from blood. The receptor comes from a woman in her 50s in good health. CDR3 DNA: TGTGCCATCAGTGAGGGGCCTTCAGGGCAGTTTCAAGAGACCCAGTACTTC. It yields the protein CAISEGPSGQFQETQYF.